This T cell receptor beta chain was recorded in a study of graft-versus-host responses after intestinal transplantation. Study as a whole: After anti-thymocyte globulin induction, recipients took tacrolimus and steroids for three to four years. Findings of the study overall: Allograft graft-versus-host to host-versus-graft clonal ratios ran high in patients with graft-donor T cell macrochimerism.

CDR1 SGDLS and CDR2 YYNGEE come from the germline V gene. The CDR3 is made up of 15 amino acids. Trimming removed 6 bases from V and 0 bases from J, with 13 bases in between. Sequenced by immunoSEQ multiplex PCR; TCRdb stores in-frame clones only, minus some. There are approximately 97,000 clones in the sample; about 90% occur only once, and around 0.067% lies in the top ten. Concerning this clone itself: What it binds is unknown.

The genes are TRBV9 and TRBJ2-1; D might be TRBD2 (5 bases). The sequencing here drew on unstimulated CD8+ T cells sorted from spleen or lymph node cells, taken before transplant. The clonotype originates from a human donor who was the organ donor for an intestinal transplant. CDR3 loop: CASTPAEVSYNEQFF. Here the CDR3 DNA reads TGTGCCAGCACCCCCGCGGAGGTCTCCTACAATGAGCAGTTCTTC.